The 9 T cell receptor beta chains below all came from one sample that was sequenced in a study of blood T cell repertoires in COVID-19. TCRdb's table, derived via immunoSEQ multiplex PCR, lists solely in-frame clones and lacks some. The sample lists roughly 130,000 clones; around nine tenths were seen once. The sequenced material came from peripheral blood. The receptors come from a man aged 55-75 years with active or convalescent COVID-19.

This sequence joins TRBV2 and TRBJ1-6, with 8 bases identical to TRBD1. The trim removed 5 bases at V and 2 bases at J, leaving 11 bases unmatched. CDR3 length: 18 residues. Germline V gene sequence: CDR1 SNHLY, CDR2 FYNNEI. Here the CDR3 reads CASSIDRGVRTYNSPLHF. DNA of the CDR3: TGTGCCAGCAGTATCGACAGGGGAGTCAGAACCTATAATTCACCCCTCCACTTT.

V and J are TRBV10-3 and TRBJ1-4, with 7 bases matching TRBD1. Trimming at V came to 7 bases and at J to 6 bases, leaving 11 bases not matched to a gene. CDR3 length: 15 amino acids. In germline, CDR1 is ENHRY, CDR2 SYGVKD. The CDR3: CAIIEEDRIYEKLFF. The CDR3 DNA is TGTGCCATCATCGAAGAGGACAGGATCTATGAAAAACTGTTTTTT.

The chain combines TRBV29-1 with TRBJ1-2; TRBD1 agrees at 8 bases. J lost 6 bases, V lost 5 bases, and 11 bases had no gene match. CDR1 and CDR2 (germline): SQVTM, ANQGSEA. The CDR3 has 14 residues. The CDR3 loop is CSVRPGGVSNGYTF. CDR3 DNA sequence: TGCAGCGTTCGGCCAGGGGGCGTATCGAATGGCTACACCTTC. The variable domain in full, completed from reference TRBV29-1 and TRBJ1-2, reads SAVISQKPSRDICQRGTSLTIQCQVDSQVTMMFWYRQQPGQSLTLIATANQGSEATYESGFVIDKFPISRPNLTFSTLTVSNMSPEDSSIYLCSVRPGGVSNGYTFGSGTRLTVV.

The chain employs TRBV5-1 and TRBJ1-5; no definite D call. The CDR3 has 14 residues. Germline V gene data show CDR1 as SGHRS and CDR2 as YFSETQ. Deletions cut 4 bases from V and 7 bases from J, with 15 bases between. The CDR3 region has the DNA TGCGCCAGCAGCCTGGACGCAGGAGGCCAGCCCCAGCATTTT. Protein sequence: CASSLDAGGQPQHF.

In its sample, this clone was seen a few times. The chain joins TRBV7-9 to TRBJ2-7; TRBD1 matches at 11 bases. Germline loops: CDR1 SEHNR, CDR2 FQNEAQ (reference sequence). V gave up 5 bases and J gave up 5 bases; unmatched junction bases: 8. CDR3 length: 15 amino acids. The CDR3 here is CASSPSGQGAHEQYF. The CDR3 DNA follows: TGTGCCAGCAGCCCTTCCGGACAGGGGGCCCACGAGCAGTACTTC.

This clone showed up just a few times. The chain carries TRBV28 and TRBJ1-2, with TRBD1 as a possible D gene (5 bases). CDR3 length: 12 amino acids. V lost 10 bases and J lost 7, with 16 bases in between. Germline CDR1 and CDR2: MDHEN and SYDVKM. CDR3 protein: CAIAGQGLGYTF. The CDR3 DNA sequence: TGTGCCATCGCGGGGCAGGGTCTTGGCTACACCTTC.

The CDR3 bases are TGCGCCAGCAGCCCGACGACAGGGGGCAGTTCACCCCTCCACTTT. Its protein product is CASSPTTGGSSPLHF. The chain recombines TRBV5-1 with TRBJ1-6; 10 bases map to TRBD1. The CDR3 is 15 residues long. Germline CDR1 SGHRS, CDR2 YFSETQ. The V segment lost 4 bases and the J segment 9 bases; nucleotides outside the gene matches: 7. Based on the CDR3 plus reference TRBV5-1 and TRBJ1-6, the full variable domain is KAGVTQTPRYLIKTRGQQVTLSCSPISGHRSVSWYQQTPGQGLQFLFEYFSETQRNKGNFPGRFSGRQFSNSRSEMNVSTLELGDSALYLCASSPTTGGSSPLHFGNGTRLTVT.

The chain uses TRBV3-1 (or the pseudogene TRBV3-2) and TRBJ2-7, with 9 bases that match TRBD1. Trimming removed 1 base from V and 3 bases from J; junction bases left unmatched: 4. The germline V gene encodes CDR1 LGHDT and CDR2 YNNKEL (reference sequence). This CDR3 comprises 15 residues. The CDR3 bases are TGTGCCAGCAGCCAAGGCGGGACAGGGTTCTACGAGCAGTACTTC. It encodes CASSQGGTGFYEQYF.

This chain joins TRBV13 and TRBJ2-4; D perhaps matches TRBD1 (7 bases). The CDR3 runs 14 residues. Trimming took 5 bases from V and 9 from J, leaving 17 bases between them. Germline V gene sequence: CDR1 PRHDT, CDR2 FYEKMQ (reference sequence). CDR3 sequence: CASSRQGGLGIQYF. In DNA, the CDR3 is TGTGCCAGCAGCCGCCAGGGGGGCCTAGGCATTCAGTACTTC. The entire variable domain, with the rest obtained from reference TRBV13 and TRBJ2-4, is as follows: AAGVIQSPRHLIKEKRETATLKCYPIPRHDTVYWYQQGPGQDPQFLISFYEKMQSDKGSIPDRFSAQQFSDYHSELNMSSLELGDSALYFCASSRQGGLGIQYFGAGTRLSVL.